Below, 9 T cell receptor beta chains from the same sample are listed, as sequenced in a study of blood T cell repertoires in COVID-19. Some clones are missing from TCRdb's copy, which holds only in-frame ones; the method was immunoSEQ multiplex PCR. The sample has fewer than 350,000 clones, roughly 90% seen once. The sequencing input was peripheral blood. The receptors derive from a woman aged 25 to 39 with COVID-19, enrolled during active disease.

This chain joins TRBV10-3 and TRBJ2-7; 9 bases are a match to TRBD2. CDR3 length: 15 amino acids. The J segment lost 6 bases and the V segment lost 4 bases, leaving 10 bases of the junction unmatched. Germline lookup yields CDR1 ENHRY and CDR2 SYGVKD. CDR3 sequence: CAISGSSGRNAEQYF. Here the CDR3 DNA reads TGTGCCATCAGTGGTAGTAGCGGGAGAAATGCCGAGCAGTACTTC.

This sequence joins TRBV4-2 and TRBJ1-5, with a tentative D call TRBD1 (5 bases). The CDR3 runs to 14 residues. Germline values: CDR1 LGHNA, CDR2 YNFKEQ. The V gene lost 1 base and the J gene lost 6 bases, with 10 bases spanning the gap. The CDR3 sequence is CASSQVTQGQPQHF. The DNA for the CDR3 is TGTGCCAGCAGCCAAGTAACGCAGGGTCAGCCCCAGCATTTT.

The V call is TRBV24-1, the J call TRBJ1-5, with TRBD1 matching over 9 bases. Germline values: CDR1 KGHDR, CDR2 SFDVKD. The CDR3 covers 17 residues. Trimming at V came to 2 bases and at J to 4 bases, leaving 8 bases not matched to a gene. For the CDR3, the DNA is TGTGCCACCAGTGATTCGCGGCCGGGACAGGGAAATCAGCCCCAGCATTTT. It codes for CATSDSRPGQGNQPQHF.

About this clone: The identical CDR3 is also encoded by other nucleotide sequences in the sample. The V and J genes are TRBV6-5 and TRBJ2-5, with D tentatively TRBD1 (6 bases). CDR1 and CDR2 from the germline V gene are MNHEY and SVGAGI. The CDR3 extends over 12 amino acids. The ends were cut back, 4 bases at V and 4 bases at J, with 7 bases in the middle. CDR3 nucleotides: TGTGCCAGCAGTTTACAGGGAGAGACCCAGTACTTC. Translated: CASSLQGETQYF.

The chain employs TRBV28 and TRBJ1-1; no reliable D call. Germline CDR1 is MDHEN and CDR2 is SYDVKM. The CDR3 runs to 13 residues. V lost 6 bases and J lost 1, with 9 bases in between. The CDR3 here is CASRARRNTEAFF. The CDR3, as DNA: TGTGCCAGCAGGGCCAGAAGGAACACTGAAGCTTTCTTT.

This chain links TRBV10-3 with TRBJ2-3, with D perhaps TRBD2 (5 bases). The germline CDR1 and CDR2 sequences are ENHRY and SYGVKD. V lost 3 bases, J lost 1 base, and 5 bases lay in between. The CDR3 totals 13 residues. The CDR3 is CAISEAGTDTQYF. The CDR3 nucleotides read TGTGCCATCAGTGAAGCGGGCACAGATACGCAGTATTTT.

The chain recombines TRBV30 with TRBJ2-1; 10 bases are a match to TRBD2. The V segment lost 2 bases and the J segment 10 bases; nucleotides outside the gene matches: 11. CDR1 and CDR2 (germline): GTSNPN, SVGIG (reference sequence). This CDR3 has 15 residues. CDR3 bases: TGTGCCTGGAGTTCCGGACTAGCGGAGTGGGGAGAGCAGTTCTTC. This encodes CAWSSGLAEWGEQFF.

The chain couples TRBV19 to TRBJ1-1, with 10 bases that match TRBD1. The trim removed 2 bases at V and 0 bases at J, leaving 9 bases unmatched. Looked up from germline, CDR1 is LNHDA and CDR2 is SQIVND (reference sequence). The CDR3 length is 18 residues. The CDR3 nucleotides are TGTGCCAGTAGTATATTGTCGACAGGGGGCTTTATGAACACTGAAGCTTTCTTT. Translation: CASSILSTGGFMNTEAFF.

The rearrangement uses TRBV5-4 and TRBJ2-1; a possible D gene is TRBD2 (5 bases). Germline V gives CDR1 SGHNT, CDR2 YYREEE (reference sequence). Trimming shortened V by 0 bases and J by 5 bases, and 12 bases separated the two germline ends. The CDR3 runs 15 residues. In nucleotides, the CDR3 is TGTGCCAGCAGCTTGGAGGTGTGGGGAGACAATGAGCAGTTCTTC. This gives the protein CASSLEVWGDNEQFF.